A selection of T cell receptor beta chains follows, all from one sample in a study of T cell repertoires in cytomegalovirus infection. From the reads, TCRdb called clonotypes with MiXCR, one entry per CDR3 protein. The profile covers around 800,000 distinct CDR3 sequences, with 30% to 35% appearing a single time and roughly 12% taken by the ten largest. No antigen has been identified for these receptors. The sequencing here drew on cultured CD8+ T cells from PBMCs, taken from culture after CMV antigen stimulation. These receptors were collected from a human donor in good health (CMV status not recorded). Some clones in this sample may be carry-over from other donors' samples. The CDR3 runs from the conserved cysteine through the conserved F or W. The D gene is left open where the match is weak. Rows may omit the clone size; those that give it use once, few, many or a size class.

D | J | size | V | DNA | CDR3
. | TRBJ1-4 | . | TRBV28 | TGTGCCAGCAGTTCTCTCAGGATTATGGAACTGTTTTTT | CASSSLRIMELFF
TRBD1 | TRBJ1-1 | few | TRBV19 | TGTGCCAGTAGACCAAGACAGGGGGACACTGAAGCTTTCTTT | CASRPRQGDTEAFF
TRBD1 | TRBJ2-1 | . | TRBV7-6 | TGTGCCAGCAGCTCCACCGGGACAGGCAAAAATGAGCAGTTCTTC | CASSSTGTGKNEQFF
. | TRBJ2-1 | . | TRBV20-1 | TGCAGTGCTAGAGTTAGCGGAGACAATGAGCAGTTCTTC | CSARVSGDNEQFF
. | TRBJ2-1 | . | TRBV24-1 | TGTGCCACCAGTGACCTCGCTCTGGCTCCCGGGTACAATGAGCAGTTCTTC | CATSDLALAPGYNEQFF
. | TRBJ1-5 | few | TRBV19 | TGTGCCAGTAGTACAGGATTATATAGCAATCAGCCCCAGCATTTT | CASSTGLYSNQPQHF
. | TRBJ2-1 | . | TRBV27 | TGTGCCAGCAGTTTCGGTGGGGGAGGCGGTGAGCAGTTCTTC | CASSFGGGGGEQFF
TRBD1 | TRBJ1-1 | few | TRBV19 | TGTGCCAGTACCGATTACCCCGTCCGGTTGCAGGGGGAAATGAACACTGAAGCTTTCTTT | CASTDYPVRLQGEMNTEAFF
TRBD2 | TRBJ2-1 | few | TRBV9 | TGTGCCAGCAGCGGAACTAGCGGGGCCTTTCTGGAGCAGTTCTTC | CASSGTSGAFLEQFF
TRBD2 | TRBJ2-3 | . | TRBV20-1 | TGCAGTGCTAGAGGGGGACTAGCGGGAAGGAGTACGCAGTATTTT | CSARGGLAGRSTQYF
TRBD1 | TRBJ1-6 | . | TRBV7-2 | TGTGCCAGCAGCTCACGGGAGGAGGGGGCGAGGTCACCCCTCCACTTT | CASSSREEGARSPLHF
. | TRBJ1-1 | . | TRBV5-6 | TGTGCCAGCAGCTTGCAACAGGAACTAAACACTGAAGCTTTCTTT | CASSLQQELNTEAFF
TRBD1 | TRBJ2-5 | few | TRBV12-3/TRBV12-4 | TGTGCCAGCAATCCGACAGGGCGAGAGACCCAGTACTTC | CASNPTGRETQYF
. | TRBJ1-6 | once | TRBV19 | TGTGCCAGTAGTACATTTATCGGGACGGGCGATTCACCCCTCCACTTT | CASSTFIGTGDSPLHF
TRBD1 | TRBJ1-2 | . | TRBV3-1 | TGTGCCAGCAGCCGCCCAGGGGGGCTTGGCTATGGCTACACCTTC | CASSRPGGLGYGYTF
. | TRBJ1-2 | few | TRBV7-9 | TGTGCCAGCAGCCCAGGGTCAGGGCCGCGCTATGGCTACACCTTC | CASSPGSGPRYGYTF
TRBD1 | TRBJ1-2 | . | TRBV9 | TGTGCCAGCAGCACAGGGGGACAGGGGGCGGCATCTGGCTACACCTTC | CASSTGGQGAASGYTF
. | TRBJ2-1 | few | TRBV27 | TGTGCCAGCAGTATCGATGGGTATAGCTCCTACAATGAGCAGTTCTTC | CASSIDGYSSYNEQFF
TRBD1 | TRBJ2-5 | many | TRBV7-6 | TGTGCCAGCAGCTACGGGACAGGGGTTATGGAGACCCAGTACTTC | CASSYGTGVMETQYF
. | TRBJ2-1 | . | TRBV6-6 | TGTGCCAGCAGTTACTCTCCTCAGGGGCCCTCCTACAATGAGCAGTTCTTC | CASSYSPQGPSYNEQFF
TRBD2 | TRBJ2-1 | few | TRBV4-1 | TGCGCCAGCAGCCCGGGGGGGAGGCACAATGAGCAGTTCTTC | CASSPGGRHNEQFF
TRBD2 | TRBJ2-2 | many | TRBV7-6 | TGTGCCAGCAGCCGTCTGAGCGGGGGGCCCACCGGGGAGCTGTTTTTT | CASSRLSGGPTGELFF
. | TRBJ1-2 | few | TRBV29-1 | TGCAGCGTTGCCGATTTCTCCGCTAACTATGGCTACACCTTC | CSVADFSANYGYTF
. | TRBJ1-2 | . | TRBV2 | TGTGCCAGCAGAGGGGCGTGGGGCTACACCTTC | CASRGAWGYTF
. | TRBJ2-3 | . | TRBV29-1 | TGCAGCGTTGCCCCCACCGGGGGTGAAACAGATACGCAGTATTTT | CSVAPTGGETDTQYF
TRBD2 | TRBJ2-5 | few | TRBV6-5 | TGTGCCAGCAGCCACGGGACTAGCGGGGGTTGGGAGACCCAGTACTTC | CASSHGTSGGWETQYF
. | TRBJ2-5 | . | TRBV6-6 | TGTGCCAGCCTCGGGGACCGTCGGTGGGAGACCCAGTACTTC | CASLGDRRWETQYF
TRBD1 | TRBJ1-3 | few | TRBV5-6 | TGTGCCAGCAGCTTCGGGACAGGAGTAAACACCATATATTTT | CASSFGTGVNTIYF
TRBD2 | TRBJ2-1 | . | TRBV6-6 | TGTGCCAGCAGTTACTCGAGGGCTAGCGGGGCCTCCTACAATGAGCAGTTCTTC | CASSYSRASGASYNEQFF
TRBD1 | TRBJ2-6 | . | TRBV6-6 | TGTGCCAGCAGGATCGACAGGGATTCGGCTGGGGCCAACGTCCTGACTTTC | CASRIDRDSAGANVLTF
. | TRBJ2-1 | . | TRBV4-3 | TGCGCCAGCAGCCGATATCAAAAGGTAGCGGATGAGCAGTTCTTC | CASSRYQKVADEQFF